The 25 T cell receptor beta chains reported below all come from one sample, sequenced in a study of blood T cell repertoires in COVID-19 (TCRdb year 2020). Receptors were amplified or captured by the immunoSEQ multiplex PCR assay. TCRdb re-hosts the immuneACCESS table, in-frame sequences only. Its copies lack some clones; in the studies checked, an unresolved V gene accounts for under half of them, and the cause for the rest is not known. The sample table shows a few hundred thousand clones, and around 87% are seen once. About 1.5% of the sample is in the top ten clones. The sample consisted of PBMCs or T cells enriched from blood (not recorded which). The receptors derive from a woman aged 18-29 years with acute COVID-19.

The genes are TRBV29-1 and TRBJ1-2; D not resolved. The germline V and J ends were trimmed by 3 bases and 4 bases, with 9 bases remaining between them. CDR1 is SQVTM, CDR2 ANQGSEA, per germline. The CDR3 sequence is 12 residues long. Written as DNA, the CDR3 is TGCAGCGTTGAGGAGTTACTCTATGGCTACACCTTC. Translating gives CSVEELLYGYTF.

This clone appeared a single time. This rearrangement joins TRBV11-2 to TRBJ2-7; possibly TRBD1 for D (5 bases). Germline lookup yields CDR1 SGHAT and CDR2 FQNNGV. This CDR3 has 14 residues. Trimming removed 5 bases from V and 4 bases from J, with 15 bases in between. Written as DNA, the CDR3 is TGTGCCAGCAGCACACAGGATGGGCCTTACGAGCAGTACTTC. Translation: CASSTQDGPYEQYF.

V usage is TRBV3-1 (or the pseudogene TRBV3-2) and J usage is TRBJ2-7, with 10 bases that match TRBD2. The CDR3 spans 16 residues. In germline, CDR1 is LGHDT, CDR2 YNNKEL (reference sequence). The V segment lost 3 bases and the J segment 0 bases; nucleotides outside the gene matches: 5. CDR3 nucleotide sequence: TGTGCCAGCAGCCAGACTAGCGGGTCAAGCTCCTACGAGCAGTACTTC. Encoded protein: CASSQTSGSSSYEQYF.

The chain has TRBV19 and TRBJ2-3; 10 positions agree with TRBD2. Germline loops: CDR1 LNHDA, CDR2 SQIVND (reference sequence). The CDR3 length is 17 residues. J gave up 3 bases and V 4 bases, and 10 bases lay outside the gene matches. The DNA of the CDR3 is TGTGCCAGTAGTACCGGTCTAGCGGGAGTGTCTACAGATACGCAGTATTTT. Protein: CASSTGLAGVSTDTQYF. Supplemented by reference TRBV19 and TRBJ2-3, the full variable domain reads DGGITQSPKYLFRKEGQNVTLSCEQNLNHDAMYWYRQDPGQGLRLIYYSQIVNDFQKGDIAEGYSVSREKKESFPLTVTSAQKNPTAFYLCASSTGLAGVSTDTQYFGPGTRLTVL.

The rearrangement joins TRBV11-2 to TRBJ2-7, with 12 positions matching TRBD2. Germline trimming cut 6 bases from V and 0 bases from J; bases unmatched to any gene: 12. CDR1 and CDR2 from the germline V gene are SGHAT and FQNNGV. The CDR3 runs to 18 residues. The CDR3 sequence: CASRIGTSGLLHSYEQYF. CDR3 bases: TGTGCCAGCAGGATCGGGACTAGCGGGCTGCTTCACTCCTACGAGCAGTACTTC.

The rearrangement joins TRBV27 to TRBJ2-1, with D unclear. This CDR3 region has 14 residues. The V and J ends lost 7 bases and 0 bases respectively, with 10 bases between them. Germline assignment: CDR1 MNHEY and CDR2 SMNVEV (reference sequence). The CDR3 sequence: CASTRLSSYNEQFF. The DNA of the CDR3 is TGTGCCAGCACTAGGTTAAGCTCCTACAATGAGCAGTTCTTC.

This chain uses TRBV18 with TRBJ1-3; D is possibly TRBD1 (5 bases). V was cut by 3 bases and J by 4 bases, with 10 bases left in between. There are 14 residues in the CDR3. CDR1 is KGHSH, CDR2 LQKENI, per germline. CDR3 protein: CASSPQGEGNTIYF. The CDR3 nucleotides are TGTGCCAGCTCACCCCAGGGTGAGGGAAACACCATATATTTT. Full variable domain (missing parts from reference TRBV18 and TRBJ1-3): NAGVMQNPRHLVRRRGQEARLRCSPMKGHSHVYWYRQLPEEGLKFMVYLQKENIIDESGMPKERFSAEFPKEGPSILRIQQVVRGDSAAYFCASSPQGEGNTIYFGEGSWLTVV.

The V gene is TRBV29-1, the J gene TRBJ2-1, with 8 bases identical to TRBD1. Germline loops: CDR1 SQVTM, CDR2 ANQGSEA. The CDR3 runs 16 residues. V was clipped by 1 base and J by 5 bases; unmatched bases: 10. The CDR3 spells CSVEARQGFRDNEQFF. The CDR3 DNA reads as TGCAGCGTTGAAGCACGACAGGGGTTCCGCGACAATGAGCAGTTCTTC.

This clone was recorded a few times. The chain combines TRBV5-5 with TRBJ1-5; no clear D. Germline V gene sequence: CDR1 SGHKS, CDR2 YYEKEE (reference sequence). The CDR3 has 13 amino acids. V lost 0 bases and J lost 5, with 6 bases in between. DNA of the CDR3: TGTGCCAGCAGCTTGGCAGGTCATCAGCCCCAGCATTTT. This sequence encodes CASSLAGHQPQHF. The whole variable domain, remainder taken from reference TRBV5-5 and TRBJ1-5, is DAGVTQSPTHLIKTRGQQVTLRCSPISGHKSVSWYQQVLGQGPQFIFQYYEKEERGRGNFPDRFSARQFPNYSSELNVNALLLGDSALYLCASSLAGHQPQHFGDGTRLSIL.

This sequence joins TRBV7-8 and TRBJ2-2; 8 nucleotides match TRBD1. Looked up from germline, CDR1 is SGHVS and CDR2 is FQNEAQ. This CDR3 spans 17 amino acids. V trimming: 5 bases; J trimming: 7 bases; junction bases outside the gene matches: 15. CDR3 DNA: TGTGCCAGCAGCCCGCGGCGGACAGGGCTAGTGGGCGGGGAGCTGTTTTTT. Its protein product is CASSPRRTGLVGGELFF.

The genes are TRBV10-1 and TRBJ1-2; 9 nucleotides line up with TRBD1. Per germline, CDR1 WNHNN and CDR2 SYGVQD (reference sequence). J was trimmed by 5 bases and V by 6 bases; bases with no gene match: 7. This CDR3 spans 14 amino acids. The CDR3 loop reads CASRTTGTGYGYTF. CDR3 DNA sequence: TGCGCCAGCAGGACGACCGGGACAGGGTATGGCTACACCTTC.

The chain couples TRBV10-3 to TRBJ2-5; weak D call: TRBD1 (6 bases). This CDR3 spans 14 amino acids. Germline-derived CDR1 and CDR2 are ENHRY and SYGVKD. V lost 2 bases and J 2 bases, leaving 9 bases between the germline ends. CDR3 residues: CAISEDRTQETQYF. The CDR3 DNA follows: TGTGCCATCAGTGAGGACAGGACACAAGAGACCCAGTACTTC.

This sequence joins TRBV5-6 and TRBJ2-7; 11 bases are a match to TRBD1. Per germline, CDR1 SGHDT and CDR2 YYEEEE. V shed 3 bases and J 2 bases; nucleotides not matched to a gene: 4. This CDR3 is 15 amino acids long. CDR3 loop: CASSSRGQGAYEQYF. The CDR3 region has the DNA TGTGCCAGCAGCTCTAGGGGACAGGGGGCCTACGAGCAGTACTTC.

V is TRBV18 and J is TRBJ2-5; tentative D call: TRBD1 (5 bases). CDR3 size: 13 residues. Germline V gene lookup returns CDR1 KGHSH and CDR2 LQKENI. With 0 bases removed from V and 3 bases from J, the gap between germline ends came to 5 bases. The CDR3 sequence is CASSPPTEETQYF. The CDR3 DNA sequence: TGTGCCAGCTCACCACCGACAGAAGAGACCCAGTACTTC.

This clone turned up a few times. Written as DNA, the CDR3 is TGCAGAGCGTGGGGGGACAGGGGGAAGTATGAGCAGTTCTTC. It is translated as CRAWGDRGKYEQFF. The J gene is TRBJ2-1, the V gene TRBV29-1; 11 nucleotides align to TRBD1. Germline assignment: CDR1 SQVTM and CDR2 ANQGSEA. The CDR3 totals 14 residues.

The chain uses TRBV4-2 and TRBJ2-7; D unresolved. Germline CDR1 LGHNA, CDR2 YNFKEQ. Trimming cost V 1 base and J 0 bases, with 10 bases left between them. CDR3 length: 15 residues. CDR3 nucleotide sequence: TGTGCCAGCAGCCAAGGGGCAGGATTCTCCTACGAGCAGTACTTC. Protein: CASSQGAGFSYEQYF.

CDR3 sequence: CASSLRPGLAGVLVRETGELFF. The CDR3 bases are TGCGCCAGCAGCCTACGCCCGGGACTAGCGGGAGTGTTGGTAAGGGAAACCGGGGAGCTGTTTTTT. The chain recombines TRBV10-1 with TRBJ2-2; 14 bases match TRBD2. This CDR3 region has 22 residues. Germline loops: CDR1 WNHNN, CDR2 SYGVQD (reference sequence). The trim removed 6 bases at V and 5 bases at J, leaving 23 bases unmatched.

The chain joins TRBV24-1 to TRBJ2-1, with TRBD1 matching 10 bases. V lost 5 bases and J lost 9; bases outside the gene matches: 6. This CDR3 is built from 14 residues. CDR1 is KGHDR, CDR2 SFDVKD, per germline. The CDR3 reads CATSAPGQGTEQFF. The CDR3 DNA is TGTGCCACCAGTGCCCCGGGACAGGGGACTGAGCAGTTCTTC.

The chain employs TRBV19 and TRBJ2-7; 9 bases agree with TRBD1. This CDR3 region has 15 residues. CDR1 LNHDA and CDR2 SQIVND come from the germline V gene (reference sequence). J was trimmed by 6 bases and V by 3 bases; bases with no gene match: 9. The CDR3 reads CASSMAGQGISEQYF. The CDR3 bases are TGTGCCAGTAGTATGGCGGGACAGGGCATCTCCGAGCAGTACTTC.

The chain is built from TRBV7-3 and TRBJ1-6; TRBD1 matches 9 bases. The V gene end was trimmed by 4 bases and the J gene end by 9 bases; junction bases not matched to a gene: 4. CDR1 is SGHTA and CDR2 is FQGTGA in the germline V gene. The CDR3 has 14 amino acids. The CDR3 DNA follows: TGTGCCAGCAGCTCGGGACAGGGTTTTTCACCCCTCCACTTT. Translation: CASSSGQGFSPLHF. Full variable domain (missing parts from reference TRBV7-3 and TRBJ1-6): GAGVSQTPSNKVTEKGKYVELRCDPISGHTALYWYRQSLGQGPEFLIYFQGTGAADDSGLPNDRFFAVRPEGSVSTLKIQRTERGDSAVYLCASSSGQGFSPLHFGNGTRLTVT.

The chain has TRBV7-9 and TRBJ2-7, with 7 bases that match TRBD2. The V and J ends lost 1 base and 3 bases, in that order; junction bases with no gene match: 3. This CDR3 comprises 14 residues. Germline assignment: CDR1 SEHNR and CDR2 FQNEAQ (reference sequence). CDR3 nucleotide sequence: TGTGCCAGCAGCTTAGGAGGGAGGGTCTACGAGCAGTACTTC. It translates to CASSLGGRVYEQYF.

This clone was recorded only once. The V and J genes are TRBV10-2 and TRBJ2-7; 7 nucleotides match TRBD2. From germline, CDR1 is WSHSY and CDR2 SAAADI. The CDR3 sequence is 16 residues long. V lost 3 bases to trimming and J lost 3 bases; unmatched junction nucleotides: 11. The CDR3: CASSDPVLAEDYEQYF. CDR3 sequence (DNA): TGCGCCAGCAGTGACCCCGTGCTAGCGGAGGACTACGAGCAGTACTTC.

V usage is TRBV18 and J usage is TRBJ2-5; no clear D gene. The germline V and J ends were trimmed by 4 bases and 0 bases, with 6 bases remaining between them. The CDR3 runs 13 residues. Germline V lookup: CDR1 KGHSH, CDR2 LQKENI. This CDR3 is CASSRRDQETQYF. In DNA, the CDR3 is TGTGCCAGCTCACGCCGGGACCAAGAGACCCAGTACTTC.

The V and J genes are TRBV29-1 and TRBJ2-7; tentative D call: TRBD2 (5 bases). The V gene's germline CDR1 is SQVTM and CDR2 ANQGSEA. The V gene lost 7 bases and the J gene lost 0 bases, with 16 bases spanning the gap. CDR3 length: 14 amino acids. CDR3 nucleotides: TGCAGCGCATCGGCGGGCTTGAGCTCCTACGAGCAGTACTTC. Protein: CSASAGLSSYEQYF.

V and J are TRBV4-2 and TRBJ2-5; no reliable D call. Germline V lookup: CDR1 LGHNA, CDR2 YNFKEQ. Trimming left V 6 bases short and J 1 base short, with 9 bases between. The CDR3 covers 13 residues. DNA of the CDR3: TGTGCCAGCAGTTTACAGCTCCAAGAGACCCAGTACTTC. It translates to CASSLQLQETQYF.